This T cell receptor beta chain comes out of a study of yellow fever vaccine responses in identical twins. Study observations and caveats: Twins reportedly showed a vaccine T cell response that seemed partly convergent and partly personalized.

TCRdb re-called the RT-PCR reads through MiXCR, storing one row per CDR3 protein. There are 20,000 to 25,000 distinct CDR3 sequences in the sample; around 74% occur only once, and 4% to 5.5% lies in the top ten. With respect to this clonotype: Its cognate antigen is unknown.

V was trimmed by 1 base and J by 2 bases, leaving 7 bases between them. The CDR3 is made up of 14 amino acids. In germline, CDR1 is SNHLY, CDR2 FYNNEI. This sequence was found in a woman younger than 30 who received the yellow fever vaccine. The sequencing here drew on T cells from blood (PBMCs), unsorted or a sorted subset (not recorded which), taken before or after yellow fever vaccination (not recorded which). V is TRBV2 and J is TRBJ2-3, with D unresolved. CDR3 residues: CASSEVGSTDTQYF. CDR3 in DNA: TGTGCCAGCAGTGAAGTGGGCTCCACAGATACGCAGTATTTT.